This is a list of T cell receptor beta chains from one sample in a study. Via MiXCR, TCRdb re-called the RT-PCR reads, giving one row per CDR3 protein. The sample lists 650,000 to 800,000 distinct CDR3 sequences; around 14% were seen once. The sequenced material came from memory CD4+ T cells from blood. These receptors all stem from a female donor in good health, serving as a healthy control. CDR3s include the opening cysteine and the closing phenylalanine or tryptophan. A D gene is named only where the DNA matches it firmly. The size field is filled for only some rows; it gives once, few, many or a size class.

J gene | D gene | clone size | V gene | CDR3 protein | CDR3 DNA
TRBJ2-7 | TRBD2 | few | TRBV4-2 | CASSHGTSETNYEQYF | TGTGCCAGCAGCCATGGGACTAGCGAGACCAACTACGAGCAGTACTTC
TRBJ1-5 | NA | NA | TRBV30 | CAWSVGGPARQPQHF | TGTGCCTGGAGTGTGGGGGGCCCGGCCCGACAGCCCCAGCATTTT
TRBJ1-2 | TRBD1 | NA | TRBV12-3/TRBV12-4 | CASRTPGGGYTF | TGTGCCAGCAGGACCCCAGGGGGGGGCTACACCTTC
TRBJ2-5 | NA | few | TRBV28 | CASRSSGQKETQYF | TGTGCCAGCAGATCCTCGGGACAAAAAGAGACCCAGTACTTC
TRBJ2-2 | NA | NA | TRBV7-2 | CASSDLQVTNTGELFF | TGTGCCAGCAGCGATTTGCAGGTTACGAACACCGGGGAGCTGTTTTTT
TRBJ2-2 | NA | NA | TRBV3-1 | CASTRGGTGELFF | TGTGCCAGCACCCGAGGAGGGACCGGGGAGCTGTTTTTT
TRBJ2-7 | TRBD2 | NA | TRBV7-3 | CASSTTSGPSYEQYF | TGTGCCAGCAGCACGACTAGCGGGCCGTCCTACGAGCAGTACTTC
TRBJ2-1 | TRBD2 | few | TRBV5-6 | CASSPRTSGNSEQFF | TGTGCCAGCAGCCCGCGGACTAGCGGGAATAGTGAGCAGTTCTTC
TRBJ1-2 | NA | few | TRBV12-3/TRBV12-4 | CASSPRGSGQSYTF | TGTGCCAGCAGTCCCCGAGGATCCGGGCAGAGCTACACCTTC
TRBJ2-7 | TRBD1 | few | TRBV2 | CASSIQGNYEQYF | TGTGCCAGCAGTATACAGGGGAACTACGAGCAGTACTTC
TRBJ2-7 | NA | NA | TRBV7-2 | CASSLQPESILREQYF | TGTGCCAGCAGCTTACAACCAGAGTCTATTCTACGAGAGCAGTACTTC
TRBJ2-3 | TRBD1 | few | TRBV15 | CATSRGRGTGGRTDTQYF | TGTGCCACCAGCAGAGGTCGGGGGACAGGGGGCCGGACAGATACGCAGTATTTT
TRBJ2-1 | NA | NA | TRBV20-1 | CSARADYGGDEQFF | TGCAGTGCTAGGGCGGACTACGGCGGCGATGAGCAGTTCTTC
TRBJ2-1 | TRBD1 | few | TRBV24-1 | CATSDLGGGEQFF | TGTGCCACCAGTGATTTAGGGGGCGGTGAGCAGTTCTTC
TRBJ2-1 | NA | few | TRBV7-2 | CASSLGHSGNNEQFF | TGTGCCAGCAGCTTAGGTCACTCGGGGAACAATGAGCAGTTCTTC
TRBJ2-1 | TRBD2 | many | TRBV6-2/TRBV6-3 | CASGWTSHYNEQFF | TGTGCCAGCGGATGGACTAGTCACTACAATGAGCAGTTCTTC
TRBJ1-2 | TRBD1 | NA | TRBV10-3 | CAIDDTGESGYTF | TGTGCCATCGATGATACAGGGGAAAGTGGCTACACCTTC
TRBJ2-6 | NA | NA | TRBV12-3/TRBV12-4 | CASSFWKNSGANVLTF | TGTGCCAGCAGTTTTTGGAAGAACTCTGGGGCCAACGTCCTGACTTTC
TRBJ2-7 | TRBD2 | many | TRBV20-1 | CSASPPSGGYEQYF | TGCAGTGCTAGCCCCCCTAGCGGGGGCTACGAGCAGTACTTC
TRBJ2-3 | NA | NA | TRBV30 | CAWSATTQYF | TGTGCCTGGAGCGCAACTACGCAGTATTTT
TRBJ2-3 | NA | few | TRBV24-1 | CATSDPTRSTDTQYF | TGTGCCACCAGTGATCCAACCAGGAGCACAGATACGCAGTATTTT
TRBJ2-1 | TRBD2 | NA | TRBV24-1 | CATSDAGTSYPWDEQFF | TGTGCCACCAGTGATGCCGGGACTAGCTACCCTTGGGATGAGCAGTTCTTC
TRBJ2-7 | NA | few | TRBV20-1 | CSARDGGAAYEQYF | TGCAGTGCTAGAGATGGGGGGGCAGCCTACGAGCAGTACTTC
TRBJ2-5 | NA | few | TRBV20-1 | CSARDLRDVQETQYF | TGCAGTGCTAGAGATCTTAGGGACGTCCAAGAGACCCAGTACTTC
TRBJ1-2 | NA | NA | TRBV7-2 | CASSRIRGGYTF | TGTGCCAGCAGCCGTATCAGGGGAGGCTACACCTTC
TRBJ1-4 | TRBD1 | NA | TRBV27 | CASSLYPLTGGVEKLFF | TGTGCCAGCAGTTTATACCCACTGACAGGGGGAGTTGAAAAACTGTTTTTT
TRBJ1-2 | TRBD1 | NA | TRBV7-2 | CASSLLETGGFRGYTF | TGTGCCAGCAGCTTGTTGGAGACAGGGGGTTTTCGAGGCTACACCTTC
TRBJ2-3 | NA | many | TRBV27 | CASRLAPATDTQYF | TGTGCCAGCAGACTAGCCCCGGCCACAGATACGCAGTATTTT
TRBJ2-5 | TRBD2 | NA | TRBV19 | CASSTTSVQETQYF | TGTGCCAGTAGTACTACTAGCGTCCAAGAGACCCAGTACTTC
TRBJ1-5 | NA | many | TRBV29-1 | CSVAEGGSNQPQHF | TGCAGCGTCGCCGAGGGAGGCAGCAATCAGCCCCAGCATTTT
TRBJ2-1 | NA | NA | TRBV20-1 | CSAPPGNLETQFF | TGCAGTGCTCCCCCAGGGAATTTGGAGACCCAGTTCTTC
TRBJ2-7 | NA | NA | TRBV15 | CATSRDRYSTYEQYF | TGTGCCACCAGCAGAGATCGTTACAGTACCTACGAGCAGTACTTC
TRBJ1-5 | TRBD1 | few | TRBV20-1 | CSARAMTGNQPQHF | TGCAGTGCTAGAGCTATGACAGGGAATCAGCCCCAGCATTTT
TRBJ1-1 | TRBD1 | NA | TRBV6-5 | CASSYRTGVGTEAFF | TGTGCCAGCAGTTACCGTACAGGGGTAGGCACTGAAGCTTTCTTT
TRBJ2-1 | TRBD1 | NA | TRBV5-1 | CARSTGQGISSYNEQFF | TGCGCCAGGAGCACGGGACAGGGTATTAGCTCCTACAATGAGCAGTTCTTC
TRBJ2-3 | TRBD2 | once | TRBV6-6 | CASRRGLAQSTDTQYF | TGTGCCAGCAGAAGAGGACTAGCGCAAAGCACAGATACGCAGTATTTT
TRBJ2-2 | NA | few | TRBV5-4 | CASSLGGWYGELFF | TGTGCCAGCAGCTTGGGGGGATGGTACGGGGAGCTGTTTTTT
TRBJ2-5 | NA | many | TRBV6-5 | CASSYSSGTGGTQYF | TGTGCCAGCAGTTACAGTTCCGGGACCGGCGGGACCCAGTACTTC
TRBJ2-7 | NA | few | TRBV2 | CASNLETPYEQYF | TGTGCCAGCAACCTAGAGACGCCTTACGAGCAGTACTTC
TRBJ2-7 | TRBD1 | NA | TRBV3-1 | CASSLGQATPYEQYF | TGTGCCAGCAGCCTCGGACAGGCTACCCCCTACGAGCAGTACTTC
TRBJ2-3 | NA | few | TRBV7-2 | CASSLAPGVLLADTQYF | TGTGCCAGCAGCTTAGCCCCGGGGGTCCTTTTGGCAGATACGCAGTATTTT
TRBJ2-1 | TRBD1 | NA | TRBV7-8 | CASTKAGTATNEQFF | TGTGCCAGCACCAAGGCCGGGACAGCCACAAATGAGCAGTTCTTC
TRBJ1-1 | TRBD1 | many | TRBV20-1 | CSATTGGPIGFEAFF | TGCAGTGCGACTACAGGGGGCCCTATCGGATTCGAAGCTTTCTTT
TRBJ1-2 | TRBD1 | few | TRBV7-8 | CASSLGQGGDGYTF | TGTGCCAGCAGCTTAGGACAGGGGGGAGATGGCTACACCTTC
TRBJ2-7 | NA | NA | TRBV20-1 | CSAAKVDSGYEQYF | TGCAGTGCTGCGAAGGTCGATTCGGGGTACGAGCAGTACTTC
TRBJ2-7 | TRBD2 | NA | TRBV7-8 | CASSLDASGNAYEQYF | TGTGCCAGCAGCTTAGATGCTAGCGGGAATGCCTACGAGCAGTACTTC
TRBJ2-1 | NA | many | TRBV10-3 | CAISESMSGDLRGGEQFF | TGTGCCATCAGTGAGTCGATGAGCGGGGATCTTCGAGGGGGGGAGCAGTTCTTC
TRBJ2-1 | TRBD2 | few | TRBV6-2/TRBV6-3 | CASSYSVVAGHLSYNEQFF | TGTGCCAGCAGTTACTCGGTTGTAGCGGGTCATTTATCCTACAATGAGCAGTTCTTC
TRBJ2-1 | TRBD2 | many | TRBV7-2 | CASGQVWEGEQFF | TGTGCCAGCGGCCAAGTCTGGGAGGGTGAGCAGTTCTTC
TRBJ2-2 | TRBD1 | few | TRBV9 | CASSQGQGHTGELFF | TGTGCCAGCAGCCAGGGACAGGGGCACACCGGGGAGCTGTTTTTT
TRBJ2-4 | NA | many | TRBV12-3/TRBV12-4 | CASSLVDEGLDIQYF | TGTGCCAGCAGTTTAGTGGATGAGGGTTTGGACATTCAGTACTTC
TRBJ2-2 | NA | many | TRBV6-1 | CASSVQGGNTGELFF | TGTGCCAGCAGTGTTCAGGGGGGGAACACCGGGGAGCTGTTTTTT
TRBJ2-7 | TRBD2 | NA | TRBV7-9 | CASSLSGGNSGIYEQYF | TGTGCCAGCAGCTTATCCGGGGGTAATAGCGGGATCTACGAGCAGTACTTC
TRBJ2-2 | NA | NA | TRBV27 | CASSFSRVMNTGELFF | TGTGCCAGCAGTTTCTCCAGGGTAATGAACACCGGGGAGCTGTTTTTT
TRBJ1-2 | NA | few | TRBV7-2 | CASSFRQGGYTF | TGTGCCAGCAGCTTCCGACAAGGCGGCTACACCTTC
TRBJ1-5 | NA | NA | TRBV7-2 | CASAGTRGNQPQHF | TGTGCCAGCGCCGGGACAAGGGGAAATCAGCCCCAGCATTTT
TRBJ1-1 | NA | few | TRBV6-2/TRBV6-3 | CASILLAGSTEAFF | TGTGCCAGCATTTTGCTGGCGGGGAGCACTGAAGCTTTCTTT
TRBJ2-7 | NA | few | TRBV7-8 | CASSSDDGIAEQYF | TGTGCCAGCAGCTCCGACGACGGGATTGCCGAGCAGTACTTC
TRBJ2-6 | TRBD2 | NA | TRBV7-2 | CASSLRRGRYGANVLTF | TGTGCCAGCAGCTTACGCCGCGGGAGGTATGGGGCCAACGTCCTGACTTTC